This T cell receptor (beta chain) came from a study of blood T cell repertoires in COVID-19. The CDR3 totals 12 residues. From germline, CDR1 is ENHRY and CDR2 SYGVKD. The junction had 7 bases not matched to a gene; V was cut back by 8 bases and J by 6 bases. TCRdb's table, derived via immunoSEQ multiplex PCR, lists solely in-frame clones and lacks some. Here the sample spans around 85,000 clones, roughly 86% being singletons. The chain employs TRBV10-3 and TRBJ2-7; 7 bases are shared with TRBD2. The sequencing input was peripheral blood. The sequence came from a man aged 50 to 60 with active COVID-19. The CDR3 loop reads CAIGEGSGEQYF. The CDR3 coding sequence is TGTGCCATCGGGGAGGGGTCGGGCGAGCAGTACTTC.